This is a list of T cell receptor beta chains from one sample in a study of cytomegalovirus exposure and HLA in healthy donors. Using immunoSEQ multiplex PCR, the repertoire was profiled, and TCRdb retains in-frame clones only, with some absent. The sample carries around 150,000 clones, roughly 85% recorded once. The material sequenced was PBMCs. The receptors were sampled from a middle-aged man in good health and CMV-seronegative. CDR3s include the opening cysteine and the closing phenylalanine or tryptophan. A D gene is named only where the DNA matches it firmly. Some rows mark clone size as missing; the rest say once, few, many or name a class of expanded clone.

j_call,clone_size,d_call,v_call,cdr3_nt,cdr3_aa
TRBJ2-3,-,-,TRBV5-8,TGTGCCAGCAGCGACGGACAGCACACAGATACGCAGTATTTT,CASSDGQHTDTQYF
TRBJ1-1,-,TRBD1,TRBV6-6,TGTGCCAGCAGCAGGGGGCGGAACACTGAAGCTTTCTTT,CASSRGRNTEAFF
TRBJ2-7,few,-,TRBV25-1,TGTGCCAGCAGTGGTTTCATCTTGAGCTCCTACGAGCAGTACTTC,CASSGFILSSYEQYF
TRBJ2-3,-,TRBD2,TRBV27,TGTGCCAGTCAGCGGGAAGGCACAGATACGCAGTATTTT,CASQREGTDTQYF
TRBJ2-3,-,-,TRBV30,TGTGCCTGGAGTGTACAGAGATCGGCCACAGATACGCAGTATTTT,CAWSVQRSATDTQYF
TRBJ2-3,-,-,TRBV5-5,TGTGCCAGCAGTTTCTCCGCCACTAGCTCCCTCCGCACAGATACGCAGTATTTT,CASSFSATSSLRTDTQYF
TRBJ2-3,few,TRBD2,TRBV5-4,TGTGCCAGCAGCTCGGGACTAGCGGGAGGTGGAGATACGCAGTATTTT,CASSSGLAGGGDTQYF
TRBJ2-5,-,TRBD1,TRBV28,TGTGCCAGCAGTTCCTGGGACAGGGGGCGAGAGACCCAGTACTTC,CASSSWDRGRETQYF
TRBJ1-1,-,-,TRBV28,TGTGCCAGCACCGCGCGGGGGTTGGGCACTGAAGCTTTCTTT,CASTARGLGTEAFF
TRBJ2-2,-,TRBD2,TRBV5-1,TGCGCCAGCAGCTTGGGGGCCGGGACTAGCATGACCGGGGAGCTGTTTTTT,CASSLGAGTSMTGELFF
TRBJ2-3,-,TRBD2,TRBV5-1,TGCGCCAGCAGCTCCTCAGGATTAGCGGGAGGGGCGGATACGCAGTATTTT,CASSSSGLAGGADTQYF
TRBJ2-7,-,TRBD1,TRBV28,TGTGCCAGCAGTTCCGCGGACAGGGGGCTCTACGAGCAGTACTTC,CASSSADRGLYEQYF
TRBJ2-1,-,-,TRBV2,TGTGCCAGCATGGAAGGGGGGGTCAATGAGCAGTTCTTC,CASMEGGVNEQFF
TRBJ1-3,-,-,TRBV19,TGTGCCAGTAGCCTGGACAGAAGCTCTGGAAACACCATATATTTT,CASSLDRSSGNTIYF
TRBJ2-1,-,TRBD2,TRBV28,TGTGCCAGCAGACTAGCGGAAAGCTCCTACAATGAGCAGTTCTTC,CASRLAESSYNEQFF
TRBJ2-1,-,-,TRBV7-2,TGTGCCAGCAGCTTAGCCTCCGGTAACAATGAGCAGTTCTTC,CASSLASGNNEQFF
TRBJ2-7,-,TRBD1,TRBV5-6,TGTGCCAGCAGCTTCCGACAGGGAAGGGACGAGCAGTACTTC,CASSFRQGRDEQYF
TRBJ2-1,once,TRBD2,TRBV6-5,TGTGCCAGCACCCCTAGCGGATACAATGAGCAGTTCTTC,CASTPSGYNEQFF
TRBJ2-3,-,-,TRBV28,TGTGCCAGCAGTTCTGAGCGGACCACAGATACGCAGTATTTT,CASSSERTTDTQYF
TRBJ2-7,few,TRBD2,TRBV7-8,TGTGCCAGCAGCCGTACTAGCGGAGGCTACGAGCAGTACTTC,CASSRTSGGYEQYF
TRBJ2-7,-,-,TRBV30,TGTGCCTGGAGTGTCGCCACTAGCAATACCTACGAGCAGTACTTC,CAWSVATSNTYEQYF
TRBJ2-7,few,TRBD1,TRBV7-9,TGTGCCAGCAGCGGGGACAGGGCCTCCTACGAGCAGTACTTC,CASSGDRASYEQYF
TRBJ1-2,-,-,TRBV28,TGTGCCAGCTTAAAGGGGAACTATGGCTACACCTTC,CASLKGNYGYTF
TRBJ2-1,once,TRBD2,TRBV19,TGTGCCAGTAGTATAGTTAGCGGGAGGGCCAATGAGCAGTTCTTC,CASSIVSGRANEQFF
TRBJ1-2,few,-,TRBV19,TGTGCCAGCGAGGACAGTTTTTATGGCTACACCTTC,CASEDSFYGYTF
TRBJ2-5,-,-,TRBV27,TGTGCCAGCAGTTTCCGCGGCGGGATCCAAGGAGGGACCCAGTACTTC,CASSFRGGIQGGTQYF
TRBJ2-6,-,-,TRBV7-9,TGTGCCAGCAGCGTCCCCGGCGGGATTGGGGCCAACGGCCTGACTTTC,CASSVPGGIGANGLTF
TRBJ2-3,-,TRBD2,TRBV5-4,TGTGCCAGCAACCACGGGCTAGCGGCTACAGATACGCAGTATTTT,CASNHGLAATDTQYF
TRBJ1-5,-,-,TRBV19,TGTGCCAGTAGAAGCTACAGGGAGAATCAGCCCCAGCATTTT,CASRSYRENQPQHF
TRBJ2-3,-,TRBD2,TRBV5-6,TGTGCCAGCAGCACCCTTTGGGGGAGGGAAACGCAGTATTTT,CASSTLWGRETQYF
TRBJ2-5,-,TRBD1,TRBV5-1,TGCGCCAGCAGCTTTGGACAGGGGTCTGGGACCCAGTACTTC,CASSFGQGSGTQYF
TRBJ2-3,-,TRBD2,TRBV5-8,TGTGCCAGCAGCTTAAGACTAGCGGGACATGCTAGCACAGATACGCAGTATTTT,CASSLRLAGHASTDTQYF
TRBJ2-7,-,-,TRBV5-6,TGTGCCAGCAGCTCCGGACATAGCTCCTACGAGCAGTACTTC,CASSSGHSSYEQYF
TRBJ2-1,-,TRBD2,TRBV29-1,TGCAGCGTATCCGGGACTAGCGGGAGTAGACTTAGTTACAATGAGCAGTTCTTC,CSVSGTSGSRLSYNEQFF
TRBJ2-6,-,TRBD1,TRBV7-9,TGTGCCAGCAGCGCACCGGGGAGACAGGGGAACTCTGGGGCCAACGTCCTGACTTTC,CASSAPGRQGNSGANVLTF
TRBJ2-3,-,-,TRBV5-1,TGCGCCAGCAGCTTGGGAACCCAGACAGATACGCAGTATTTT,CASSLGTQTDTQYF
TRBJ2-7,-,TRBD1,TRBV29-1,TGCAGCCGGGGACAGGGGGATCCCTACGAGCAGTACTTC,CSRGQGDPYEQYF
TRBJ2-1,-,-,TRBV15,TGTGCCACCAGCAGAGCAGCGGGCTCCTACAATGAGCAGTTCTTC,CATSRAAGSYNEQFF
TRBJ2-1,-,TRBD2,TRBV6-5,TGTGCCAGCAGCCCCGGGCTAGCGGGGCTCAATGAGCAGTTCTTC,CASSPGLAGLNEQFF
TRBJ2-2,-,TRBD1,TRBV5-1,TGCGCCAGCGGGGTTTGGACAGGGTTGGCGGAGCTGTTTTTT,CASGVWTGLAELFF
TRBJ2-3,-,-,TRBV11-2,TGTGCCAGCAGCTCCGGGAGTTTGACAGATACGCAGTATTTT,CASSSGSLTDTQYF
TRBJ2-1,few,TRBD2,TRBV4-3,TGCGCCAGCAGCCAGAGCGGGAGGGCCGTAAATGAGCAGTTCTTC,CASSQSGRAVNEQFF
TRBJ2-7,once,-,TRBV13,TGTGCCAGCAGCCCGGGACACGAAAGCTACGAGCAGTACTTC,CASSPGHESYEQYF
TRBJ2-1,-,-,TRBV6-1,TGTGCCAGCCTACAGGAGCTGACTTCCTACAATGAGCAGTTCTTC,CASLQELTSYNEQFF
TRBJ1-1,once,-,TRBV5-6,TGTGCCAGCAGCCGACAGGTAAACACTGAAGCTTTCTTT,CASSRQVNTEAFF
TRBJ2-1,-,TRBD2,TRBV5-6,TGTGCCAGCAGCTTGGGGGAGGGCCGTGAGCAGTTCTTC,CASSLGEGREQFF
TRBJ2-7,-,-,TRBV14,TGTGCCAGCAGCTTACCGTCAGGCGACGAGCAGTACTTC,CASSLPSGDEQYF
TRBJ2-2,few,-,TRBV19,TGTGCCAGTAGTATCGTTCGCACCGGGGAGCTGTTTTTT,CASSIVRTGELFF
TRBJ2-1,-,-,TRBV5-1,TGCGCCAGCAGCGAGACCGCTAGCTCCTACAATGAGCAGTTCTTC,CASSETASSYNEQFF
TRBJ2-4,-,TRBD1,TRBV7-9,TGTGCCAGCAGCCCGACCTCCGGGACAGAAAGAAAAGCCAAAAACATTCAGTACTTC,CASSPTSGTERKAKNIQYF
TRBJ2-2,-,TRBD2,TRBV19,TGTGCCAGTAGTATCGTTCGTCTAGCGGGAGGGAACACCGGGGAGCTGTTTTTT,CASSIVRLAGGNTGELFF
TRBJ2-1,-,-,TRBV5-1,TGCGCCAGCAGCTCGGAGACTCCCTACAATGAGCAGTTCTTC,CASSSETPYNEQFF
TRBJ2-1,-,TRBD2,TRBV7-2,TGTGCCAGCGGTAATAGCGGGGCTAACAATGAGCAGTTCTTC,CASGNSGANNEQFF
TRBJ2-1,-,TRBD1,TRBV19,TGTGCCAGTAGCCTCCCAGGGGGCGGTGAGCAGTTCTTC,CASSLPGGGEQFF
TRBJ2-1,-,TRBD1,TRBV28,TGTGCCAGCAGTCTTGACAGGGGCAATGTGGGCAATGAGCAGTTCTTC,CASSLDRGNVGNEQFF